This record covers a single T cell receptor (beta chain). Its antigen is unidentified. The data are from a study of PD-1 blockade in classical Hodgkin lymphoma. Study-level points and caveats: Newly diagnosed patients had baseline TCR diversity that was reportedly lower than that of healthy donors. CD4+ TCR diversity, unlike CD8+, rose significantly by C4D1. Repertoire differences have undefined causes, possibly disease activity or prior therapy.

The protocol was immunoSEQ multiplex PCR, while the TCRdb copy is restricted to in-frame clones and leaves out a portion. The sample consists of around 13,000 clones, about 80% of them appearing once. Germline CDR1 reads LNHDA; CDR2 reads SQIVND (reference sequence). This CDR3 is 16 amino acids long. Trimming cost V 6 bases and J 2 bases; bases outside gene matches: 10. All patients experienced relapse after autologous stem cell transplantation, and brentuximab vedotin exposure was variable. This sample comprised peripheral blood mononuclear cells (PBMCs), obtained at baseline. The V and J genes are TRBV19 and TRBJ1-5, with 7 bases identical to TRBD1. This receptor was identified in a human donor with classical Hodgkin lymphoma. The CDR3: CASSIQGGRGNQPQHF. CDR3 DNA sequence: TGTGCCAGTAGCATTCAGGGGGGTAGGGGCAATCAGCCCCAGCATTTT.